Sequencing of this T cell receptor beta chain was carried out in a study of blood T cell repertoires in COVID-19. Looking at the study overall: Samples of COVID-19 (acute and convalescent) were obtained from the United States, Italy and Spain. Sources were T cells, B-cell-depleted T cells, or PBMCs; the material itself was cDNA or gDNA.

This CDR3 is built from 14 residues. V lost 3 bases, J lost 7 bases, and 3 bases stayed unmatched. CDR1 is SGHTA, CDR2 FQGNSA, per germline. Original processing notes: Using reference gene primer amplification, nucleated cell counts were estimated. Sequencing was performed with immunoSEQ multiplex PCR; in TCRdb, only in-frame clones are kept and a portion is missing. V, J and clone size were drawn from that table, and D and trimming were deduced from the DNA. The repertoire has around 140,000 clones, approximately 84% of them found once; the top ten carry approximately 40%. This sequence originates from a human donor in a cohort sampled during active COVID-19. The chain recombines TRBV7-2 with TRBJ2-1; TRBD2 matches 10 bases. Sequencing input: peripheral blood. For the CDR3, the DNA is TGTGCCAGCAGCTTTACTAGCGGGAAAAATGAGCAGTTCTTC. Translation gives CASSFTSGKNEQFF.